The T cell receptor beta chain under discussion was sequenced for a study of blood T cells in healthy people across ages. Trimming at V came to 7 bases and at J to 5 bases, leaving 9 bases not matched to a gene. CDR1 is DFQATT and CDR2 is SNEGSKA in the germline V gene (reference sequence). This CDR3 spans 13 amino acids. Primers used in a second PCR of roughly 6 to 11 cycles were a sample-barcoded 5' primer and a J-beta primer mix. Samples each returned at least 3 million CDR3-containing paired-end reads. TCRdb itself ran the 5' RACE reads through MiXCR, one entry per CDR3 protein. Here the sample spans roughly 680,000 distinct CDR3 sequences, more than 40% being singletons.

The sample was blood. The origin of this receptor is a woman aged 55-70 years in good health. This sequence joins TRBV20-1 and TRBJ1-2; the match to TRBD1 covers 8 bases. In nucleotides, the CDR3 is TGCAGTGTTAGTCAGGGGGCGGAATATGGCTACACCTTC. Translation: CSVSQGAEYGYTF.